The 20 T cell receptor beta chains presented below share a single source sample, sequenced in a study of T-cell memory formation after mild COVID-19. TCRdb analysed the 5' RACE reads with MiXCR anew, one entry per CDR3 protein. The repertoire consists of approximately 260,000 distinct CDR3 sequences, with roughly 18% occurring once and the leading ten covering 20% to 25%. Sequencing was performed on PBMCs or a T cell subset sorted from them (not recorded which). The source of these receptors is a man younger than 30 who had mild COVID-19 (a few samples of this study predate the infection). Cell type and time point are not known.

DNA for the CDR3: TGTGCCAGCAGAAGGACTAGCGGGGGGAAATATAATGAGCAGTTCTTC. It specifies CASRRTSGGKYNEQFF. The rearrangement uses TRBV28 and TRBJ2-1; 14 bases are shared with TRBD2. The CDR3 has 16 residues. The V and J ends lost 6 bases and 7 bases, in that order; junction bases with no gene match: 8. Germline loops: CDR1 MDHEN, CDR2 SYDVKM.

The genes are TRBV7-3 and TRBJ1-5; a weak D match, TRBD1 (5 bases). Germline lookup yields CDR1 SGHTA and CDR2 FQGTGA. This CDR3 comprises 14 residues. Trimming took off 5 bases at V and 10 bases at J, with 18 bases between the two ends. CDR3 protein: CASSPWGDHRPQHF. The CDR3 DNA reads TGTGCCAGCAGCCCGTGGGGGGACCATCGACCCCAGCATTTT.

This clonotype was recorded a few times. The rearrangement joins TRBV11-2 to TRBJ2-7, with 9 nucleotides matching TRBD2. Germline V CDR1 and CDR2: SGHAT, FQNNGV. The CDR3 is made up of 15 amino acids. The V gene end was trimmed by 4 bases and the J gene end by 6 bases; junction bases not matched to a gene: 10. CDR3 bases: TGTGCCAGCAGCTCCCTGCGGGGGGGGCCTTCCGAGCAGTACGTC. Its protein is CASSSLRGGPSEQYV.

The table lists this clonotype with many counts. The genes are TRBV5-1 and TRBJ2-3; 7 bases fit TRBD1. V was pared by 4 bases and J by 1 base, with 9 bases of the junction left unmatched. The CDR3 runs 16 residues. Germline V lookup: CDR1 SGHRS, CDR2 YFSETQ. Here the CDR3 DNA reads TGCGCCAGCAGCGAGGGACAGCTCATGGGCACAGATACGCAGTATTTT. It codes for CASSEGQLMGTDTQYF.

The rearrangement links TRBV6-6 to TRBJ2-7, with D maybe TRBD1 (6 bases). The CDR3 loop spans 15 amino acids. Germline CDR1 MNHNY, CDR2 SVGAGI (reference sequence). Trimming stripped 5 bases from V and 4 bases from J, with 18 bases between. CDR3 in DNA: TGTGCCAGCAGTAGCACCGGGACACCAATTTACGAGCAGTACGTC. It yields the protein CASSSTGTPIYEQYV.

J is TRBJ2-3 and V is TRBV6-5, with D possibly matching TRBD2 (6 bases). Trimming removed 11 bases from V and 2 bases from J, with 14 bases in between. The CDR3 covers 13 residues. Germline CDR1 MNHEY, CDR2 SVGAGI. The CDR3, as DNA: TGTGCCGCGGGGAGGAGACACACAGATACGCAGTATTTT. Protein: CAAGRRHTDTQYF.

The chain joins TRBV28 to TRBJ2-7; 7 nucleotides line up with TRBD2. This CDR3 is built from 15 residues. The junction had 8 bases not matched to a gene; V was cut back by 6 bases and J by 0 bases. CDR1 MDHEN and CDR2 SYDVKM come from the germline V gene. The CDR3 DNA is TGTGCCAGCAGGCCTGGGGGGGGTAGCTCCTACGAGCAGTACGTC. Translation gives CASRPGGGSSYEQYV.

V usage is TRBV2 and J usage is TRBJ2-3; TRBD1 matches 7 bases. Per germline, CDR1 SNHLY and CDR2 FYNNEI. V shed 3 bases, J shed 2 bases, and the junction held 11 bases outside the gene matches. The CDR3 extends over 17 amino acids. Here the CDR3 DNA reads TGTGCCAGCAGTGAGCACGGCCCACAGGGGATCACAGATACGCAGTATTTT. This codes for CASSEHGPQGITDTQYF.

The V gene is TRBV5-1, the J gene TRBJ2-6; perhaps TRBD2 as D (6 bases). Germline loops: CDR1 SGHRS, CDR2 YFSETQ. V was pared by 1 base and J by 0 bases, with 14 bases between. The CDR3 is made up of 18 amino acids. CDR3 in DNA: TGCGCCAGCAGCTTGTTCGGGGGTGAAAGCTCTGGGGCCAACGTCCTGACTTTC. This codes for CASSLFGGESSGANVLTF.

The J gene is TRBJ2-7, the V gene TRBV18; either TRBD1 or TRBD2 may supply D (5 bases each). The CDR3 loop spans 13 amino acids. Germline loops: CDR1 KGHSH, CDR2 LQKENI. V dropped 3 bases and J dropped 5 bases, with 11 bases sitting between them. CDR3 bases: TGTGCCAGCTCACCGAGTCGAGGGGACGAGCAGTACTTC. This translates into CASSPSRGDEQYF.

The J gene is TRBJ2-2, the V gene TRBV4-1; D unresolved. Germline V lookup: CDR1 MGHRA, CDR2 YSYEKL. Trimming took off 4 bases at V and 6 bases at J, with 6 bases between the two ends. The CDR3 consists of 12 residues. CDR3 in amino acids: CASSPLAGELFF. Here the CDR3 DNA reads TGCGCCAGCAGCCCGCTCGCCGGGGAGCTGTTTTTT.

The CDR3 here is CASSYGAEYNPVNYGYTF. The CDR3 DNA follows: TGTGCCAGCAGTTACGGGGCGGAATATAACCCAGTGAACTATGGCTACACCTTC. The gene calls are TRBV6-5 and TRBJ1-2, with D maybe TRBD1 (5 bases). V was cut by 2 bases and J by 2 bases, with 21 bases left in between. This CDR3 is 18 amino acids long. Per the germline V gene, CDR1 is MNHEY and CDR2 is SVGAGI.

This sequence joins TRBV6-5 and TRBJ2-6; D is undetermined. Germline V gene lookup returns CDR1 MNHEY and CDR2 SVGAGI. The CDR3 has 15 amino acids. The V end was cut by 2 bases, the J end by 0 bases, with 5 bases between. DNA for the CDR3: TGTGCCAGCAGTTACGGCGGCTCTGGGGCCAACGTCCTGACTTTC. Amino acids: CASSYGGSGANVLTF.

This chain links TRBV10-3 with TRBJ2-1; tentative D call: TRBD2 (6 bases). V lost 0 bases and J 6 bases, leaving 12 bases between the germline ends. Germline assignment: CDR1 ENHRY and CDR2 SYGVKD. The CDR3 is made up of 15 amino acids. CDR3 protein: CAISESGEARNEQFF. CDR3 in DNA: TGTGCCATCAGTGAGTCGGGGGAGGCGCGCAATGAGCAGTTCTTC.

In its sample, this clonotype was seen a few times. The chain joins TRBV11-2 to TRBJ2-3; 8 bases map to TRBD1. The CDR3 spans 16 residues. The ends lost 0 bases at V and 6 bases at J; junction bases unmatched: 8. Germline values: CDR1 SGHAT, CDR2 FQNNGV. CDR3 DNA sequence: TGTGCCAGCAGCTTAGATCTAGGCAGGGGGCTTGATACGCAGTATTTT. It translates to CASSLDLGRGLDTQYF.

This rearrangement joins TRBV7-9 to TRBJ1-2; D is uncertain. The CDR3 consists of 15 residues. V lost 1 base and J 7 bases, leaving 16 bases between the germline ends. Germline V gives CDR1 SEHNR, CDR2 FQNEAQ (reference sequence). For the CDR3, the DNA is TGTGCCAGCAGCTTAGTAGCCTTATACGATTTTGGCTACACCTTC. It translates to CASSLVALYDFGYTF.

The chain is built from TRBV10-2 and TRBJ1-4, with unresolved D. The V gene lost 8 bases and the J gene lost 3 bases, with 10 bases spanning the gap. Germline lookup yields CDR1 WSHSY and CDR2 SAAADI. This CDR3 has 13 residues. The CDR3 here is CASLDSPNEKLFF. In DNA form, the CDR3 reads TGCGCCAGCTTGGACTCCCCTAATGAAAAACTGTTTTTT.

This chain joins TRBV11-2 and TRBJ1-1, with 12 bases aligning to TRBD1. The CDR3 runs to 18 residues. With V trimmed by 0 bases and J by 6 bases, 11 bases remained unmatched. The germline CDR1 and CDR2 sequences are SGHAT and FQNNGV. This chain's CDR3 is CASSLDSGTGGFRAEAFF. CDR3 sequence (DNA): TGTGCCAGCAGCTTAGATTCCGGGACAGGGGGCTTTCGGGCTGAAGCTTTCTTT.

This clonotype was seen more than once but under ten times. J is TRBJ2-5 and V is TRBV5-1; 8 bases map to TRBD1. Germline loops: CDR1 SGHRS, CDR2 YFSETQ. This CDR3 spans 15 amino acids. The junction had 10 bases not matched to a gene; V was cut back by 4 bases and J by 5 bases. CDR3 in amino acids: CASSPGPGGAETQYF. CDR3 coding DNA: TGCGCCAGCAGCCCGGGACCAGGGGGCGCGGAGACCCAGTACTTC.

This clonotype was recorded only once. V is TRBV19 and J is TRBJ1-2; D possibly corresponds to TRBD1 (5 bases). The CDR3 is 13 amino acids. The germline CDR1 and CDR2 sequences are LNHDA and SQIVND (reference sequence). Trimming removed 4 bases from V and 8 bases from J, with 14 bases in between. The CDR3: CASSRSRDKGYTF. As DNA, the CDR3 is TGTGCCAGTAGTAGGTCCAGGGATAAGGGCTACACCTTC.